These 29 T cell receptor beta chains were all obtained from the same sample, sequenced in a study of blood T cell repertoires in COVID-19. Some clones are missing from TCRdb's copy, which holds only in-frame ones; the method was immunoSEQ multiplex PCR. Of approximately 250,000 clones in the sample, about 89% are singletons; the top ten hold about 8.8%. Material for sequencing was peripheral blood. These receptors were taken from a man aged 40-55 years with active or convalescent COVID-19.

This rearrangement joins TRBV18 to TRBJ2-2; 11 bases map to TRBD2. Trimming took 5 bases from V and 2 from J; bases not matched to a gene: 10. CDR3 length: 18 amino acids. CDR1 is KGHSH, CDR2 LQKENI, per germline. The DNA for the CDR3 is TGTGCCAGCTCAAGGCTAGCGGGGGGCCAATACAACACCGGGGAGCTGTTTTTT. The encoded protein is CASSRLAGGQYNTGELFF.

J is TRBJ1-4 and V is TRBV19, with 10 bases identical to TRBD1. The CDR3 extends over 14 amino acids. Germline V lookup: CDR1 LNHDA, CDR2 SQIVND (reference sequence). V dropped 6 bases and J dropped 8; count of bases not matched to a gene: 6. The CDR3 sequence: CASRAGTGEEKLFF. In DNA, the CDR3 is TGTGCCAGTAGGGCCGGGACAGGGGAAGAAAAACTGTTTTTT.

This chain joins TRBV7-3 and TRBJ1-5; tentatively, D is TRBD1 (5 bases). CDR1 is SGHTA and CDR2 is FQGTGA in the germline V gene. The CDR3 sequence is 17 residues long. The ends were cut back, 5 bases at V and 1 base at J, with 18 bases in the middle. The chain's CDR3 is CASSPMAGHPSNQPQHF. For the CDR3, the DNA is TGTGCCAGCAGCCCTATGGCAGGACATCCAAGCAATCAGCCCCAGCATTTT.

This clone appeared a few times. The rearrangement uses TRBV25-1 and TRBJ1-2, with 8 bases fitting TRBD1. V lost 10 bases and J lost 8; bases outside the gene matches: 6. Germline V gives CDR1 MGHDK, CDR2 SYGVNS. CDR3 length equals 11 residues. The CDR3 is CATSTGAGYTF. The DNA of the CDR3 is TGTGCCACTTCGACAGGGGCCGGCTACACCTTC.

The chain couples TRBV4-1 to TRBJ2-5; TRBD2 aligns across 10 bases. In germline, CDR1 is MGHRA, CDR2 YSYEKL. With 0 bases clipped from V and 4 bases from J, the junction kept 11 bases outside the gene matches. The CDR3 sequence is 18 residues long. The CDR3: CASSQDVGLAGVTETQYF. CDR3 nucleotide sequence: TGCGCCAGCAGCCAAGATGTAGGCCTAGCGGGAGTCACAGAGACCCAGTACTTC.

The gene calls are TRBV2 and TRBJ1-1; D is ambiguous. Trimming shortened V by 8 bases and J by 0 bases, and 10 bases separated the two germline ends. The CDR3 loop spans 13 amino acids. Germline-derived CDR1 and CDR2 are SNHLY and FYNNEI. The DNA for the CDR3 is TGTGCCAGCTCCGAGGGTGTGAACACTGAAGCTTTCTTT. Its protein product is CASSEGVNTEAFF.

The chain uses TRBV18 and TRBJ2-5, with TRBD2 identical over 10 bases. Trimming took 5 bases from V and 3 from J; bases not matched to a gene: 3. CDR3 size: 14 residues. The V gene's germline CDR1 is KGHSH and CDR2 LQKENI. CDR3 protein: CASSATSGEETQYF. In nucleotides, the CDR3 is TGTGCCAGCTCAGCCACTAGCGGGGAAGAGACCCAGTACTTC.

J is TRBJ1-3 and V is TRBV2, with 11 bases lining up with TRBD1. Germline V gives CDR1 SNHLY, CDR2 FYNNEI. The CDR3 has 16 residues. J gave up 0 bases and V 7 bases, and 5 bases lay outside the gene matches. DNA of the CDR3: TGTGCCAGCAACGCCGGACAGGGGGCCTCTGGAAACACCATATATTTT. Its protein product is CASNAGQGASGNTIYF.

This chain links TRBV9 with TRBJ1-1, with D hard to call. This CDR3 is built from 14 residues. V gave up 0 bases and J gave up 1 base, with 7 bases separating them. Germline CDR1 and CDR2: SGDLS and YYNGEE. The CDR3 spells CASSVVRGNTEAFF. DNA of the CDR3: TGTGCCAGCAGCGTAGTTAGAGGGAACACTGAAGCTTTCTTT.

The table lists this clone with a count of one. The chain joins TRBV29-1 to TRBJ1-5; 11 bases match TRBD1. J was trimmed by 6 bases and V by 4 bases; bases with no gene match: 2. The CDR3 loop spans 13 amino acids. Per the germline V gene, CDR1 is SQVTM and CDR2 is ANQGSEA. Written as DNA, the CDR3 is TGCAGCGTTGCGGGACAGGGGGGTCAGCCCCAGCATTTT. This gives the protein CSVAGQGGQPQHF.

The rearrangement joins TRBV6-1 to TRBJ2-5; 11 bases align to TRBD2. The V segment lost 2 bases and the J segment 5 bases; nucleotides outside the gene matches: 1. The CDR3 spans 14 residues. The germline V gene encodes CDR1 MNHNS and CDR2 SASEGT. CDR3 protein: CASSELAGGETQYF. The CDR3, as DNA: TGTGCCAGCAGTGAATTAGCGGGGGGGGAGACCCAGTACTTC.

This chain links TRBV7-6 with TRBJ2-5, with 8 bases matching TRBD2. The trim removed 5 bases at V and 2 bases at J, leaving 10 bases unmatched. CDR1 and CDR2 from the germline V gene are SGHVS and FNYEAQ. This CDR3 has 16 amino acids. CDR3 loop: CASSLTAGGDQETQYF. CDR3 DNA: TGTGCCAGCAGCCTAACGGCGGGGGGAGATCAAGAGACCCAGTACTTC.

This chain connects TRBV12-5 to TRBJ1-5; TRBD1 is a possible D gene (5 bases). Trimming stripped 7 bases from V and 6 bases from J, with 19 bases between. The CDR3 loop spans 15 amino acids. CDR1 is LGHNT, CDR2 FRNRAP, per germline. CDR3 loop: CASDEAGHLSQPQHF. CDR3 DNA sequence: TGTGCTAGTGACGAAGCCGGACACTTGAGTCAGCCCCAGCATTTT.

V and J are TRBV3-1 (or the pseudogene TRBV3-2) and TRBJ2-5; TRBD1 matches 11 bases. The CDR3 covers 16 residues. CDR1 and CDR2 (germline): LGHDT, YNNKEL (reference sequence). The V segment lost 3 bases and the J segment 0 bases; nucleotides outside the gene matches: 3. Here the CDR3 reads CASSQDRGRNQETQYF. The CDR3, as DNA: TGTGCCAGCAGCCAGGACAGGGGGCGTAACCAAGAGACCCAGTACTTC.

This clone turned up a few times. CDR3 protein: CARIGRLAEYPEHTGELFF. The CDR3 DNA follows: TGTGCCAGAATAGGTAGACTAGCGGAATACCCCGAGCACACCGGGGAGCTGTTTTTT. V is TRBV5-3 and J is TRBJ2-2, with 9 bases aligning to TRBD2. TRBV5-3 belongs to the ORF category, with a function that is uncertain. Trimming removed 6 bases from V and 3 bases from J; junction bases left unmatched: 18. The CDR3 contains 19 residues.

The V gene is TRBV30, the J gene TRBJ1-2, with TRBD1 matching 9 bases. Germline values: CDR1 GTSNPN, CDR2 SVGIG (reference sequence). After removal of 7 bases from V and 6 bases from J, the junction contained 6 bases not matched to a gene. The CDR3 spans 12 residues. This chain's CDR3 is CASRDREDGYTF. The CDR3 DNA reads as TGTGCCTCGAGGGACAGGGAGGATGGCTACACCTTC.

This chain joins TRBV7-9 and TRBJ2-1; a possible D gene is TRBD2 (6 bases). The V gene lost 3 bases and the J gene lost 3 bases, with 21 bases spanning the gap. The germline V gene has CDR1 SEHNR and CDR2 FQNEAQ (reference sequence). This CDR3 has 18 amino acids. CDR3 sequence (DNA): TGTGCCAGCAGCTTTTACGACTGGAGTAGCGGTAACTACAATGAGCAGTTCTTC. It yields the protein CASSFYDWSSGNYNEQFF. Full variable domain (outside the CDR3, taken from reference TRBV7-9 and TRBJ2-1): DTGVSQNPRHKITKRGQNVTFRCDPISEHNRLYWYRQTLGQGPEFLTYFQNEAQLEKSRLLSDRFSAERPKGSFSTLEIQRTEQGDSAMYLCASSFYDWSSGNYNEQFFGPGTRLTVL.

This clone has more than one count but fewer than ten. The chain combines TRBV28 with TRBJ1-1; unclear D gene. The CDR3 consists of 14 residues. The V end was cut by 3 bases, the J end by 3 bases, with 11 bases between. Germline lookup yields CDR1 MDHEN and CDR2 SYDVKM. The CDR3 loop is CASSFKGGYTEAFF. The CDR3 nucleotides are TGTGCCAGCAGTTTTAAAGGCGGATACACTGAAGCTTTCTTT.

The V call is TRBV14, the J call TRBJ1-2; 9 bases match TRBD1. V was pared by 3 bases and J by 8 bases, with 16 bases of the junction left unmatched. Germline V gene data show CDR1 as SGHDN and CDR2 as FVKESK. This CDR3 region has 17 residues. CDR3 sequence (DNA): TGTGCCAGCAGCCATCCCGGGACAGGGTCCGTCGGCGACGGCTACACCTTC. Translation gives CASSHPGTGSVGDGYTF.

The rearrangement uses TRBV6-5 and TRBJ1-5, with D possibly matching TRBD1 (5 bases). Germline CDR1 and CDR2: MNHEY and SVGAGI. V was shortened by 5 bases and J by 3 bases, with 14 bases between the two germline ends. The CDR3 runs 15 residues. CDR3 DNA sequence: TGTGCCAGCAGTAAAAACAGTGGGGCCAATCAGCCCCAGCATTTT. This gives the protein CASSKNSGANQPQHF.

V usage is TRBV15 and J usage is TRBJ2-7; maybe TRBD1 (5 bases). The CDR3 has 15 amino acids. Germline values: CDR1 LNHNV, CDR2 YYDKDF (reference sequence). The V end lost 1 base, the J end lost 6 bases, and 16 bases lay between the germline ends. The CDR3 region has the DNA TGTGCCACCAGCAGAGGGACACGCGAGTTCCGCGAGCAGTACTTC. Protein: CATSRGTREFREQYF.

Worth noting for this clone: Other DNA sequences in this specimen translate into the identical CDR3. This chain links TRBV5-6 with TRBJ1-2, with 8 bases fitting TRBD1. J gave up 6 bases and V 2 bases, and 3 bases lay outside the gene matches. Germline V gene sequence: CDR1 SGHDT, CDR2 YYEEEE. This CDR3 has 13 residues. CDR3 bases: TGTGCCAGCAGCTTAGGACAGGGAGATGGCTACACCTTC. Its translation: CASSLGQGDGYTF.

The chain uses TRBV5-1 and TRBJ2-7, with D possibly being TRBD1 (6 bases). Germline lookup yields CDR1 SGHRS and CDR2 YFSETQ. The CDR3 is made up of 13 amino acids. V was clipped by 5 bases and J by 1 base, with 10 bases between them. Here the CDR3 reads CASRGTFSYEQYF. The CDR3 nucleotides read TGCGCCAGCAGGGGGACATTTTCCTACGAGCAGTACTTC.

The V call is TRBV2, the J call TRBJ1-5; no definite D call. The CDR3 is 15 amino acids. Trimming stripped 4 bases from V and 0 bases from J, with 10 bases between. The germline V gene encodes CDR1 SNHLY and CDR2 FYNNEI. The CDR3 DNA is TGTGCCAGCAGTGGAACAGCCATTAGCAATCAGCCCCAGCATTTT. Protein product: CASSGTAISNQPQHF.

CDR3 sequence (DNA): TGTGCCAGCAGCCCGCTACAGATGAACACTGAAGCTTTCTTT. It specifies CASSPLQMNTEAFF. V and J are TRBV3-1 (or the pseudogene TRBV3-2) and TRBJ1-1; no firm D call. The CDR3 is 14 amino acids. Germline CDR1 reads LGHDT; CDR2 reads YNNKEL (reference sequence). Trimming pared 4 bases from V and 0 bases from J, leaving 9 bases between.

The rearrangement uses TRBV18 and TRBJ2-5, with 8 bases that match TRBD1. V lost 1 base and J lost 5; bases outside the gene matches: 3. Per the germline V gene, CDR1 is KGHSH and CDR2 is LQKENI. This CDR3 region has 14 residues. The CDR3 bases are TGTGCCAGCTCACCACTGGACAGGGAGGAGACCCAGTACTTC. Protein: CASSPLDREETQYF.

The chain recombines TRBV5-4 with TRBJ2-2; a weak D match, TRBD1 (6 bases). Trimming took off 6 bases at V and 4 bases at J, with 13 bases between the two ends. Germline lookup yields CDR1 SGHNT and CDR2 YYREEE (reference sequence). The CDR3 loop spans 14 amino acids. CDR3 nucleotide sequence: TGTGCCAGCAACTTACAGGGATCCACCGGGGAGCTGTTTTTT. Translation: CASNLQGSTGELFF.

The chain links TRBV29-1 to TRBJ1-5; D may be TRBD1 (6 bases). This CDR3 contains 17 residues. V was shortened by 4 bases and J by 6 bases, with 25 bases between the two germline ends. CDR1 and CDR2 from the germline V gene are SQVTM and ANQGSEA. CDR3 sequence: CSVVIGVSGTSGQPQHF. CDR3 DNA sequence: TGCAGCGTTGTCATAGGGGTTTCGGGGACAAGTGGTCAGCCCCAGCATTTT.

The chain links TRBV3-1 (or the pseudogene TRBV3-2) to TRBJ1-1; D is ambiguous. Germline V CDR1 and CDR2: LGHDT, YNNKEL (reference sequence). Trimming took off 4 bases at V and 10 bases at J, with 10 bases between the two ends. This CDR3 region has 11 residues. In nucleotides, the CDR3 is TGTGCCAGCAGCCCAGGCGGGATAGCTTTCTTT. Amino acid sequence: CASSPGGIAFF.